Listed here are 29 T cell receptor beta chains from one sample, sequenced in a study of blood T cell repertoires in COVID-19. Assay used: immunoSEQ multiplex PCR; TCRdb lists only in-frame clones, some missing. The sample carries fewer than 400,000 clones, about 91% recorded once. The sample was PBMCs or T cells enriched from blood (not recorded which). These receptors all stem from a woman aged 18-29 years who had recovered from COVID-19.

CDR3 loop: CANPLTGQIYEQYF. CDR3 DNA sequence: TGTGCCAATCCGCTGACAGGGCAAATCTACGAGCAGTACTTC. The chain couples TRBV6-5 to TRBJ2-7; 7 bases agree with TRBD1. Unmatched junction bases numbered 12, after V lost 10 bases and J lost 3 bases. This CDR3 has 14 residues. Germline-derived CDR1 and CDR2 are MNHEY and SVGAGI.

The chain couples TRBV5-8 to TRBJ2-1; 13 bases match TRBD2. The CDR3 contains 17 residues. With 3 bases clipped from V and 10 bases from J, the junction kept 13 bases outside the gene matches. CDR1 is SGHTS and CDR2 is YDEGEE in the germline V gene. CDR3 sequence (DNA): TGTGCCAGCAGCTCCAACCTCTCACTAGCGGGAGGGGGGGAGCAGTTCTTC. It specifies CASSSNLSLAGGGEQFF.

V and J are TRBV5-1 and TRBJ1-6, with 9 bases fitting TRBD1. Trimming removed 4 bases from V and 9 bases from J; junction bases left unmatched: 5. This CDR3 region has 14 residues. Per germline, CDR1 SGHRS and CDR2 YFSETQ. CDR3 nucleotide sequence: TGCGCCAGCAGCACGGGACAGGGAAGTTCACCCCTCCACTTT. Translation gives CASSTGQGSSPLHF.

This clone has only one observation. V is TRBV7-2 and J is TRBJ1-3; weak D call: TRBD1 (5 bases). Germline values: CDR1 SGHTA, CDR2 FQGNSA. The CDR3 runs to 17 residues. Trimming pared 0 bases from V and 0 bases from J, leaving 12 bases between. CDR3: CASSLAGGDHSGNTIYF. DNA of the CDR3: TGTGCCAGCAGCTTAGCGGGGGGAGATCACTCTGGAAACACCATATATTTT.

This rearrangement joins TRBV27 to TRBJ2-2; D is uncertain. The CDR3 consists of 15 residues. Germline V CDR1 and CDR2: MNHEY, SMNVEV (reference sequence). V shed 0 bases and J shed 3 bases, with 8 bases lying between them. CDR3 amino acids: CASSLSPRYTGELFF. For the CDR3, the DNA is TGTGCCAGCAGTTTATCGCCCAGATACACCGGGGAGCTGTTTTTT.

The chain is built from TRBV14 and TRBJ1-2; 7 bases match TRBD1. Unmatched junction bases numbered 17, after V lost 2 bases and J lost 5 bases. The CDR3 is 18 residues long. The germline gives CDR1 SGHDN, CDR2 FVKESK. Written as DNA, the CDR3 is TGTGCCAGCAGCCAATTTTCACAGGGGCTCCCAGGTAGGTATGGCTACACCTTC. Translated: CASSQFSQGLPGRYGYTF.

The chain is built from TRBV2 and TRBJ2-7; tentative D call: TRBD1 (5 bases). The CDR3 is 14 residues long. CDR1 and CDR2 (germline): SNHLY, FYNNEI. Trimming pared 4 bases from V and 7 bases from J, leaving 17 bases between. Written as DNA, the CDR3 is TGTGCCAGCAGTGTCGACAGCATCCTACGGGAGCAGTACTTC. Its translation is CASSVDSILREQYF.

This clone was seen just once. This chain connects TRBV20-1 to TRBJ2-7; TRBD1 is a possible D gene (5 bases). The germline gives CDR1 DFQATT, CDR2 SNEGSKA (reference sequence). The CDR3 covers 11 residues. V lost 6 bases, J lost 3 bases, and 9 bases lay in between. CDR3 sequence: CSALDSYEQYF. The CDR3 DNA follows: TGCAGTGCCCTCGACAGCTACGAGCAGTACTTC.

In DNA form, the CDR3 reads TGTGCCAGCAGCTCGGGGGCTGAAGCTTTCTTT. Its protein is CASSSGAEAFF. J is TRBJ1-1 and V is TRBV7-9; maybe TRBD1 (5 bases). Trimming took off 4 bases at V and 6 bases at J, with 6 bases between the two ends. Per germline, CDR1 SEHNR and CDR2 FQNEAQ (reference sequence). The CDR3 covers 11 residues. The entire variable domain, with the rest obtained from reference TRBV7-9 and TRBJ1-1, is as follows: DTGVSQNPRHKITKRGQNVTFRCDPISEHNRLYWYRQTLGQGPEFLTYFQNEAQLEKSRLLSDRFSAERPKGSFSTLEIQRTEQGDSAMYLCASSSGAEAFFGQGTRLTVV.

The V and J genes are TRBV4-3 and TRBJ2-1; 12 bases map to TRBD2. J was trimmed by 4 bases and V by 2 bases; bases with no gene match: 3. Germline V gives CDR1 LGHNA, CDR2 YSLEER. The CDR3 runs to 16 residues. CDR3 bases: TGCGCCAGCAGCCAACGGACTAGCGGGGCATACAATGAGCAGTTCTTC. This sequence encodes CASSQRTSGAYNEQFF.

The rearrangement links TRBV20-1 to TRBJ1-1; no clear D. Germline V CDR1 and CDR2: DFQATT, SNEGSKA (reference sequence). The CDR3 runs 14 residues. Deletions cut 3 bases from V and 0 bases from J, with 11 bases between. The CDR3 DNA reads as TGCAGTGCTAGTACAAACTATATGAACACTGAAGCTTTCTTT. This encodes CSASTNYMNTEAFF.

The chain uses TRBV3-1 (or the pseudogene TRBV3-2) and TRBJ2-5; 7 bases align to TRBD2. CDR3 length: 16 residues. With V trimmed by 3 bases and J by 9 bases, 16 bases remained unmatched. Germline lookup yields CDR1 LGHDT and CDR2 YNNKEL (reference sequence). The CDR3 DNA follows: TGTGCCAGCAGCCAGTTTCTGAGCGGGACGGGGGAGGCCCAGTACTTC. Encoded protein: CASSQFLSGTGEAQYF.

The chain is built from TRBV4-3 and TRBJ2-2; D is possibly TRBD1 (6 bases). V lost 0 bases and J 1 base, leaving 15 bases between the germline ends. CDR1 LGHNA and CDR2 YSLEER come from the germline V gene. CDR3 size: 18 residues. The CDR3 spells CASSQDQAGALNTGELFF. CDR3 DNA sequence: TGCGCCAGCAGCCAAGATCAAGCAGGGGCCCTGAACACCGGGGAGCTGTTTTTT.

The V and J genes are TRBV7-8 and TRBJ2-7, with 9 bases that match TRBD2. The ends lost 2 bases at V and 4 bases at J; junction bases unmatched: 6. The CDR3 contains 15 residues. Germline V gene data show CDR1 as SGHVS and CDR2 as FQNEAQ. The CDR3 loop reads CASSLLLAGSYEQYF. The CDR3 region has the DNA TGTGCCAGCAGCTTACTCCTAGCGGGAAGTTACGAGCAGTACTTC.

V usage is TRBV4-2 and J usage is TRBJ1-5; TRBD1 aligns across 8 bases. CDR3 length equals 16 residues. Trimming removed 0 bases from V and 7 bases from J; junction bases left unmatched: 8. Germline loops: CDR1 LGHNA, CDR2 YNFKEQ. The CDR3 loop is CASSQESAGGSQPQHF. CDR3 nucleotide sequence: TGTGCCAGCAGCCAAGAAAGTGCAGGGGGCAGCCAGCCCCAGCATTTT.

The chain links TRBV14 to TRBJ2-7; 11 nucleotides align to TRBD1. This CDR3 is 17 amino acids long. V gave up 1 base and J gave up 6 bases; unmatched junction bases: 11. Germline V gives CDR1 SGHDN, CDR2 FVKESK. The CDR3 loop is CASSQGALDRGRREQYF. DNA of the CDR3: TGTGCCAGCAGCCAAGGGGCCCTGGACAGGGGGCGTCGCGAGCAGTACTTC.

The chain combines TRBV28 with TRBJ2-7; TRBD1 might be the D (6 bases). The CDR3 extends over 14 amino acids. Germline assignment: CDR1 MDHEN and CDR2 SYDVKM. V shed 4 bases and J shed 6 bases, with 16 bases lying between them. The chain's CDR3 is CASSSTGKRGEQYF. The CDR3 DNA follows: TGTGCCAGCAGTTCCACAGGGAAGAGGGGCGAGCAGTACTTC.

The chain employs TRBV9 and TRBJ2-1, with 12 bases identical to TRBD2. The CDR3 loop spans 17 amino acids. V was clipped by 3 bases and J by 1 base; unmatched bases: 5. Germline loops: CDR1 SGDLS, CDR2 YYNGEE. The DNA for the CDR3 is TGTGCCAGCAGCGCCGGGACTAGCGGGTTTTCCTACAATGAGCAGTTCTTC. This translates into CASSAGTSGFSYNEQFF.

This clone came up once. Other DNA sequences of this sample code for an identical CDR3. The rearrangement uses TRBV5-1 and TRBJ1-3; D remains unclear. Trimming cost V 0 bases and J 2 bases, with 6 bases left between them. The CDR3 length is 14 residues. Germline values: CDR1 SGHRS, CDR2 YFSETQ. The DNA of the CDR3 is TGCGCCAGCAGCTTGGGCGGGCCTGGAAACACCATATATTTT. Translation: CASSLGGPGNTIYF.

The V gene is TRBV19, the J gene TRBJ1-2, with 9 bases matching TRBD1. After removal of 4 bases from V and 4 bases from J, the junction contained 16 bases not matched to a gene. This CDR3 comprises 18 residues. Per germline, CDR1 LNHDA and CDR2 SQIVND (reference sequence). The CDR3 DNA follows: TGTGCCAGTAGTACGCTTCCGGGACAGGGATCGAGGAGCTATGGCTACACCTTC. Protein product: CASSTLPGQGSRSYGYTF.

The chain employs TRBV27 and TRBJ2-5; 9 bases agree with TRBD2. Germline trimming cut 4 bases from V and 4 bases from J; bases unmatched to any gene: 19. This CDR3 is 19 amino acids long. Germline V lookup: CDR1 MNHEY, CDR2 SMNVEV (reference sequence). The CDR3 here is CASSSIGLSGRRSIETQYF. The CDR3 DNA is TGTGCCAGCAGTTCCATCGGCTTAAGCGGGAGGAGGAGTATAGAGACCCAGTACTTC.

The chain combines TRBV28 with TRBJ1-2, with a weak D call TRBD1 (6 bases). V lost 10 bases to trimming and J lost 6 bases, with 18 bases between them. Germline CDR1 is MDHEN and CDR2 is SYDVKM. CDR3 length equals 13 residues. The CDR3 region is CAIQFMGAHGYTF. In nucleotides, the CDR3 is TGTGCCATCCAGTTTATGGGGGCGCATGGCTACACCTTC.

The V and J genes are TRBV6-2 or TRBV6-3 and TRBJ2-1; 7 nucleotides line up with TRBD2. The junction had 10 bases not matched to a gene; V was cut back by 0 bases and J by 5 bases. This CDR3 contains 17 residues. CDR1 and CDR2 from the germline V gene are MNHEY and SVGEGT. This chain's CDR3 is CASSYSGSGKRHNEQFF. The CDR3 DNA follows: TGTGCCAGCAGTTACTCGGGGAGCGGGAAAAGACACAATGAGCAGTTCTTC.

This clone occurred once. The CDR3: CASSIHHRSNEKLFF. As DNA, the CDR3 is TGTGCCAGTAGTATTCATCACAGAAGTAATGAAAAACTGTTTTTT. The J gene is TRBJ1-4, the V gene TRBV19; no firm D call. V lost 3 bases and J 4 bases, leaving 12 bases between the germline ends. Germline V gene lookup returns CDR1 LNHDA and CDR2 SQIVND (reference sequence). The CDR3 sequence is 15 residues long. The full variable domain, rest sourced from reference TRBV19 and TRBJ1-4, is DGGITQSPKYLFRKEGQNVTLSCEQNLNHDAMYWYRQDPGQGLRLIYYSQIVNDFQKGDIAEGYSVSREKKESFPLTVTSAQKNPTAFYLCASSIHHRSNEKLFFGSGTQLSVL.

This rearrangement joins TRBV10-2 to TRBJ1-2; the D gene is possibly TRBD1 (5 bases). This CDR3 is built from 16 residues. The germline V gene encodes CDR1 WSHSY and CDR2 SAAADI. Deletions cut 0 bases from V and 0 bases from J, with 11 bases between. CDR3 region: CASSESGRGTNYGYTF. CDR3 DNA: TGCGCCAGCAGTGAGTCGGGTAGGGGTACTAACTATGGCTACACCTTC.

This chain uses TRBV7-8 with TRBJ1-2; no clear D. CDR1 is SGHVS, CDR2 FQNEAQ, per germline. V lost 5 bases to trimming and J lost 5 bases, with 18 bases between them. This CDR3 spans 15 amino acids. CDR3 DNA sequence: TGTGCCAGCAGCCAAGACGAGGACTTAGAATATGGCTACACCTTC. Translating gives CASSQDEDLEYGYTF.

The chain joins TRBV19 to TRBJ2-3, with no clear D. V lost 3 bases to trimming and J lost 2 bases, with 15 bases between them. The CDR3 contains 16 residues. Germline CDR1 is LNHDA and CDR2 is SQIVND (reference sequence). The CDR3 sequence: CASSMAFERPTDTQYF. In DNA form, the CDR3 reads TGTGCCAGTAGTATGGCGTTTGAGAGGCCCACAGATACGCAGTATTTT.

The rearrangement uses TRBV11-3 and TRBJ2-1, with 13 nucleotides matching TRBD2. V trimming: 1 base; J trimming: 3 bases; junction bases outside the gene matches: 0. The CDR3 has 16 residues. Per germline, CDR1 SGHNT and CDR2 YENEEA. CDR3 amino acids: CASSLGTSGSYNEQFF. The CDR3 bases are TGTGCCAGCAGCTTAGGGACTAGCGGGAGCTACAATGAGCAGTTCTTC.

As concerns this clone: Compared with germline, one end of the junction differs, possibly owing to a read error. This sample also contains other DNA sequences that code for the same CDR3. The genes are TRBV5-1 and TRBJ2-5; 7 bases match TRBD1. Germline CDR1 is SGHRS and CDR2 is YFSETQ. The CDR3 consists of 13 residues. The CDR3 loop is CASSLGQQETQYF. In DNA, the CDR3 is TGCGCCAGCAGTTTGGGACAGCAAGAGACCCAGTACTTC.